The next 30 T cell receptor beta chains were all read from a single sample in a study of blood T cell repertoires in COVID-19. The method was immunoSEQ multiplex PCR; TCRdb's version includes in-frame clones alone and lacks a portion of them. The sample gives about 220,000 clones, 86% of which show up once; less than 4.5% is in the top ten. Specimen: PBMCs or T cells enriched from blood (not recorded which). These receptors originate from a woman between 40 and 50 years old with acute COVID-19.

The chain joins TRBV7-2 to TRBJ2-1, with 9 bases that match TRBD1. V was pared by 3 bases and J by 9 bases, with 9 bases of the junction left unmatched. The germline V gene encodes CDR1 SGHTA and CDR2 FQGNSA. The CDR3 has 15 residues. CDR3 sequence (DNA): TGTGCCAGCAGCTTCACAGGGGGCATTGGCACTGAGCAGTTCTTC. This codes for CASSFTGGIGTEQFF.

The chain combines TRBV7-9 with TRBJ2-7; no definite D call. V was cut by 5 bases and J by 3 bases, with 5 bases left in between. Germline lookup yields CDR1 SEHNR and CDR2 FQNEAQ (reference sequence). There are 11 residues in the CDR3. The CDR3 DNA reads TGTGCCAGCAGCCCGGGCTACGAGCAGTACGTC. Translated, it gives CASSPGYEQYV.

The J gene is TRBJ2-3, the V gene TRBV27, with TRBD2 as a possible D gene (5 bases). Trimming took 2 bases from V and 0 from J, leaving 12 bases between them. The CDR3 is 16 residues long. Germline CDR1 is MNHEY and CDR2 is SMNVEV (reference sequence). The CDR3 DNA reads as TGTGCCAGCAGTTTACGGGATCATTCTAGCACAGATACGCAGTATTTT. The encoded protein is CASSLRDHSSTDTQYF.

The chain links TRBV5-4 to TRBJ2-7; D not resolved. Germline V gene lookup returns CDR1 SGHNT and CDR2 YYREEE (reference sequence). The CDR3 has 11 amino acids. V was shortened by 5 bases and J by 1 base, with 4 bases between the two germline ends. In DNA, the CDR3 is TGTGCCAGCAGTCATTCCTACGAGCAGTACTTC. It translates to CASSHSYEQYF.

The rearrangement uses TRBV11-3 and TRBJ2-2, with D perhaps matching TRBD2 (6 bases). Trimming pared 3 bases from V and 3 bases from J, leaving 14 bases between. The CDR3 sequence is 16 residues long. Germline CDR1 SGHNT, CDR2 YENEEA. The CDR3 region is CASSLGGMTDTGELFF. CDR3 DNA: TGTGCCAGCAGCTTGGGCGGGATGACTGACACCGGGGAGCTGTTTTTT.

The chain combines TRBV12-3 or TRBV12-4 with TRBJ1-2; D gene uncertain. Trimming cost V 4 bases and J 6 bases, with 12 bases left between them. This CDR3 spans 13 amino acids. This CDR3 reads CASSSGSEDGYTF. The DNA of the CDR3 is TGTGCCAGCAGTTCCGGGTCCGAGGATGGCTACACCTTC.

This clone was seen just once. The chain recombines TRBV3-1 (or the pseudogene TRBV3-2) with TRBJ2-1; 8 bases fit TRBD2. The V gene's germline CDR1 is LGHDT and CDR2 YNNKEL (reference sequence). The trim removed 1 base at V and 8 bases at J, leaving 10 bases unmatched. This CDR3 has 16 amino acids. The CDR3 is CASSQVSSGGLYEQFF. The CDR3 DNA reads TGTGCCAGCAGCCAAGTCTCGTCGGGGGGGCTTTATGAGCAGTTCTTC.

The chain employs TRBV24-1 and TRBJ2-1; D perhaps matches TRBD2 (6 bases). V lost 2 bases and J lost 2, with 9 bases in between. This CDR3 comprises 15 residues. Germline CDR1 is KGHDR and CDR2 is SFDVKD. CDR3 coding DNA: TGTGCCACCAGTGATTCTGGGAGGACCTACAATGAGCAGTTCTTC. This codes for CATSDSGRTYNEQFF.

V is TRBV29-1 and J is TRBJ2-1, with D maybe TRBD1 (6 bases). Germline V gene lookup returns CDR1 SQVTM and CDR2 ANQGSEA. The CDR3 runs 17 residues. Trimming shortened V by 3 bases and J by 0 bases, and 18 bases separated the two germline ends. The CDR3 region has the DNA TGCAGCGTTGACGTGGTAGGCAGGGGTGTCTCCTACAATGAGCAGTTCTTC. It is translated as CSVDVVGRGVSYNEQFF.

This clone was seen a single time. The gene calls are TRBV6-5 and TRBJ1-6; the D gene is possibly TRBD1 (6 bases). The germline CDR1 and CDR2 sequences are MNHEY and SVGAGI. CDR3 size: 16 residues. Trimming stripped 0 bases from V and 9 bases from J, with 15 bases between. CDR3 in amino acids: CASSYSMSTGSSPLHF. Here the CDR3 DNA reads TGTGCCAGCAGTTACTCGATGTCCACAGGGAGTTCACCCCTCCACTTT.

This rearrangement joins TRBV4-1 to TRBJ1-1; D is undetermined. V was clipped by 4 bases and J by 2 bases, with 11 bases between them. The CDR3 is 14 amino acids. CDR1 and CDR2 from the germline V gene are MGHRA and YSYEKL. The CDR3 region is CASSPRELNTEAFF. The CDR3 DNA sequence: TGCGCCAGCAGCCCCCGGGAACTAAACACTGAAGCTTTCTTT.

V is TRBV6-1 and J is TRBJ1-1; 8 bases align to TRBD1. Losses at the gene ends were 2 bases for V and 3 bases for J; bases not matched to a gene: 2. The CDR3 has 14 residues. Per the germline V gene, CDR1 is MNHNS and CDR2 is SASEGT. In DNA form, the CDR3 reads TGTGCCAGCAGTGAACGGACAGGGTACACTGAAGCTTTCTTT. It is translated as CASSERTGYTEAFF.

V usage is TRBV7-2 and J usage is TRBJ1-3; no clear D. CDR3 length: 15 residues. With 5 bases removed from V and 0 bases from J, the gap between germline ends came to 11 bases. Germline loops: CDR1 SGHTA, CDR2 FQGNSA. CDR3 in amino acids: CASSPIEVSGNTIYF. In DNA form, the CDR3 reads TGTGCCAGCAGCCCGATAGAGGTCTCTGGAAACACCATATATTTT.

This clone was picked up one time. The gene calls are TRBV5-1 and TRBJ1-1; 9 bases map to TRBD1. Trimming took 2 bases from V and 3 from J; bases not matched to a gene: 5. Germline V CDR1 and CDR2: SGHRS, YFSETQ. This CDR3 has 15 residues. The CDR3 DNA follows: TGCGCCAGCAGCTTACAGGGGGCGTGGGACACTGAAGCTTTCTTT. Translation: CASSLQGAWDTEAFF. Combining the CDR3 with reference TRBV5-1 and TRBJ1-1 gives the whole variable domain KAGVTQTPRYLIKTRGQQVTLSCSPISGHRSVSWYQQTPGQGLQFLFEYFSETQRNKGNFPGRFSGRQFSNSRSEMNVSTLELGDSALYLCASSLQGAWDTEAFFGQGTRLTVV.

CDR3 DNA sequence: TGCAGTGCTAGTACCAGGTCCTACGAGCAGTACTTC. It specifies CSASTRSYEQYF. This rearrangement joins TRBV20-1 to TRBJ2-7; D gene uncertain. Looked up from germline, CDR1 is DFQATT and CDR2 is SNEGSKA (reference sequence). There are 12 residues in the CDR3. The V end was cut by 3 bases, the J end by 1 base, with 7 bases between.

This chain joins TRBV19 and TRBJ2-7, with D perhaps matching TRBD1 (6 bases). Germline lookup yields CDR1 LNHDA and CDR2 SQIVND (reference sequence). The germline V and J ends were trimmed by 5 bases and 7 bases, with 9 bases remaining between them. This CDR3 has 11 amino acids. The CDR3 DNA follows: TGTGCCAGTAGTTCCAGGGGAGAGCAGTACTTC. Encoded protein: CASSSRGEQYF.

This chain joins TRBV5-1 and TRBJ2-1; tentatively, D is TRBD1 (5 bases). The CDR3 extends over 17 amino acids. V shed 4 bases and J shed 0 bases, with 17 bases lying between them. Germline CDR1 and CDR2: SGHRS and YFSETQ. The DNA of the CDR3 is TGCGCCAGCAGCCCCATGGTGGGGCTTAGCTCCTACAATGAGCAGTTCTTC. This sequence encodes CASSPMVGLSSYNEQFF. The entire variable domain, with the rest obtained from reference TRBV5-1 and TRBJ2-1, is as follows: KAGVTQTPRYLIKTRGQQVTLSCSPISGHRSVSWYQQTPGQGLQFLFEYFSETQRNKGNFPGRFSGRQFSNSRSEMNVSTLELGDSALYLCASSPMVGLSSYNEQFFGPGTRLTVL.

The V call is TRBV4-2, the J call TRBJ1-1; D is ambiguous. The CDR3 totals 13 residues. Per the germline V gene, CDR1 is LGHNA and CDR2 is YNFKEQ. Trimming took off 0 bases at V and 3 bases at J, with 5 bases between the two ends. CDR3 sequence (DNA): TGTGCCAGCAGCCAAGACGCGGACACTGAAGCTTTCTTT. It yields the protein CASSQDADTEAFF.

In its sample, this clone was seen once. This chain joins TRBV19 and TRBJ1-5, with 11 bases fitting TRBD1. The CDR3 has 16 amino acids. Germline V gives CDR1 LNHDA, CDR2 SQIVND (reference sequence). V trimming: 8 bases; J trimming: 7 bases; junction bases outside the gene matches: 13. CDR3 sequence (DNA): TGTGCCAGTGGAACTTACCAGGGACAGGGGGACCAGCCCCAGCATTTT. Translation gives CASGTYQGQGDQPQHF. The entire variable domain, with the rest obtained from reference TRBV19 and TRBJ1-5, is as follows: DGGITQSPKYLFRKEGQNVTLSCEQNLNHDAMYWYRQDPGQGLRLIYYSQIVNDFQKGDIAEGYSVSREKKESFPLTVTSAQKNPTAFYLCASGTYQGQGDQPQHFGDGTRLSIL.

This clone was counted a few times. The DNA of the CDR3 is TGTGCCAGCAGCGCAGGGCTGAGCTCTGGAAACACCATATATTTT. Its translation is CASSAGLSSGNTIYF. V and J are TRBV9 and TRBJ1-3, with a possible D match to TRBD1 (5 bases). V dropped 3 bases and J dropped 0 bases, with 10 bases sitting between them. The CDR3 totals 15 residues. Germline V gives CDR1 SGDLS, CDR2 YYNGEE.

The chain combines TRBV7-3 with TRBJ1-5; D uncertain. Germline-derived CDR1 and CDR2 are SGHTA and FQGTGA. V lost 2 bases, J lost 7 bases, and 6 bases lay in between. The CDR3 loop spans 12 amino acids. The CDR3 loop is CASSLGGQPQHF. DNA of the CDR3: TGTGCCAGCAGCTTAGGCGGGCAGCCCCAGCATTTT.

The J gene is TRBJ2-1, the V gene TRBV9, with TRBD2 identical over 11 bases. Germline CDR1 and CDR2: SGDLS and YYNGEE. The V segment lost 4 bases and the J segment 5 bases; nucleotides outside the gene matches: 11. The CDR3 spans 17 residues. CDR3 sequence (DNA): TGTGCCAGCAGCCCCATCAGTAGCGGGGGGGCCAACAATGAGCAGTTCTTC. Amino acids: CASSPISSGGANNEQFF. Supplemented by reference TRBV9 and TRBJ2-1, the full variable domain reads DSGVTQTPKHLITATGQRVTLRCSPRSGDLSVYWYQQSLDQGLQFLIQYYNGEERAKGNILERFSAQQFPDLHSELNLSSLELGDSALYFCASSPISSGGANNEQFFGPGTRLTVL.

The chain carries TRBV9 and TRBJ2-7; a weak D match, TRBD1 (5 bases). Looked up from germline, CDR1 is SGDLS and CDR2 is YYNGEE. Trimming removed 3 bases at V and 0 bases at J, with 7 bases between. This CDR3 spans 13 amino acids. CDR3 bases: TGTGCCAGCAGCGGCGACAGCTCCTACGAGCAGTACTTC. It specifies CASSGDSSYEQYF.

The chain carries TRBV27 and TRBJ2-2, with TRBD1 as a possible D gene (5 bases). This CDR3 contains 15 residues. The germline V gene has CDR1 MNHEY and CDR2 SMNVEV (reference sequence). The V gene lost 1 base and the J gene lost 5 bases, with 11 bases spanning the gap. The CDR3 DNA is TGTGCCAGCAGTTTATTAGGGGCCGGGACCGGGGAGCTGTTTTTT. Residues: CASSLLGAGTGELFF.

The gene calls are TRBV2 and TRBJ1-5; 9 bases fit TRBD1. This CDR3 contains 19 residues. The germline V gene encodes CDR1 SNHLY and CDR2 FYNNEI. Trimming removed 5 bases from V and 6 bases from J; junction bases left unmatched: 20. The CDR3 region is CASSHRRTGDPESGQPQHF. CDR3 in DNA: TGTGCCAGCAGTCACAGAAGGACAGGGGATCCTGAGAGTGGTCAGCCCCAGCATTTT. Full variable domain (outside the CDR3, taken from reference TRBV2 and TRBJ1-5): EPEVTQTPSHQVTQMGQEVILRCVPISNHLYFYWYRQILGQKVEFLVSFYNNEISEKSEIFDDQFSVERPDGSNFTLKIRSTKLEDSAMYFCASSHRRTGDPESGQPQHFGDGTRLSIL.

This chain connects TRBV12-3 or TRBV12-4 to TRBJ2-7, with D maybe TRBD2 (6 bases). V was shortened by 3 bases and J by 7 bases, with 10 bases between the two germline ends. CDR3 size: 12 residues. The CDR3 DNA sequence: TGTGCCAGCAGTTTTAACGCGGGGGAGCAGTACTTC. Translation gives CASSFNAGEQYF.

The chain carries TRBV18 and TRBJ1-4; TRBD1 might be the D (5 bases). There are 14 residues in the CDR3. Germline-derived CDR1 and CDR2 are KGHSH and LQKENI. Trimming shortened V by 4 bases and J by 3 bases, and 9 bases separated the two germline ends. The CDR3 is CASSQQVSNEKLFF. Written as DNA, the CDR3 is TGTGCCAGCTCACAACAGGTCTCTAATGAAAAACTGTTTTTT.

The CDR3 is CASSQTSGGGNIQYF. In DNA form, the CDR3 reads TGTGCCAGCTCCCAGACTAGCGGGGGGGGCAACATTCAGTACTTC. The genes are TRBV18 and TRBJ2-4; 14 bases are shared with TRBD2. The CDR3 is made up of 15 amino acids. Germline CDR1 is KGHSH and CDR2 is LQKENI. V shed 6 bases and J 7 bases; nucleotides not matched to a gene: 5.

This chain connects TRBV5-5 to TRBJ1-1; tentative D call: TRBD1 (5 bases). V gave up 1 base and J gave up 3 bases, with 16 bases separating them. From germline, CDR1 is SGHKS and CDR2 YYEKEE (reference sequence). The CDR3 runs to 16 residues. Written as DNA, the CDR3 is TGTGCCAGCAGCTTGATTCTTCGGGGGATGGACACTGAAGCTTTCTTT. Translated, it gives CASSLILRGMDTEAFF.

J is TRBJ1-2 and V is TRBV5-6; 7 bases align to TRBD1. CDR1 SGHDT and CDR2 YYEEEE come from the germline V gene. V lost 3 bases and J lost 1; bases outside the gene matches: 15. This CDR3 comprises 18 residues. The CDR3 protein is CASSSFKRQGSGNYGYTF. The CDR3 region has the DNA TGTGCCAGCAGCTCCTTTAAAAGACAGGGTTCCGGTAACTATGGCTACACCTTC.